The 21 T cell receptor beta chains presented below share a single source sample, sequenced in a study of shared clonotypes between healthy human individuals. Some clones are missing from TCRdb's copy, which holds only in-frame ones; the method was immunoSEQ multiplex PCR. Of roughly 2 million clones detected, about 94% appear once; the ten largest clones hold about 0.13%. The specimen sequenced was naive CD4+ T cells sorted from blood. Subset given: CD45RA+ positively selected. The origin of the receptors is a man aged 18 to 30 in good health.

The V call is TRBV10-3, the J call TRBJ2-7, with TRBD2 as a possible D gene (6 bases). V lost 3 bases, J lost 7 bases, and 16 bases lay in between. Looked up from germline, CDR1 is ENHRY and CDR2 is SYGVKD. The CDR3 is made up of 14 amino acids. For the CDR3, the DNA is TGTGCCATCAGTGATTCGGAGGGACTTGGGGAGCAGTACTTC. It specifies CAISDSEGLGEQYF.

Remarks on this clone: This sample includes further DNA sequences coding for the same CDR3. The chain uses TRBV11-2 and TRBJ2-1; 8 bases fit TRBD2. The germline V gene has CDR1 SGHAT and CDR2 FQNNGV. This CDR3 comprises 15 residues. V trimming: 0 bases; J trimming: 3 bases; junction bases outside the gene matches: 1. The CDR3 DNA sequence: TGTGCCAGCAGCTTAGATCGGGGGGGCTACAATGAGCAGTTCTTC. This codes for CASSLDRGGYNEQFF.

This chain links TRBV15 with TRBJ2-7; D is unresolved. Germline lookup yields CDR1 LNHNV and CDR2 YYDKDF (reference sequence). CDR3 length: 17 residues. V was shortened by 0 bases and J by 1 base, with 16 bases between the two germline ends. CDR3 loop: CATSRDGLGVTSYEQYF. The CDR3 DNA sequence: TGTGCCACCAGCAGAGATGGCCTCGGCGTTACGTCCTACGAGCAGTACTTC.

This rearrangement joins TRBV2 to TRBJ2-5, with D possibly being TRBD1 or TRBD2 (5 bases each). CDR1 and CDR2 (germline): SNHLY, FYNNEI. The ends were cut back, 6 bases at V and 5 bases at J, with 13 bases in the middle. The CDR3 is 13 residues long. The DNA for the CDR3 is TGTGCCAGCAGACAGGACGGGGCGGAGACCCAGTACTTC. It codes for CASRQDGAETQYF.

The chain joins TRBV27 to TRBJ1-5; D perhaps matches TRBD1 (6 bases). Deletions cut 8 bases from V and 2 bases from J, with 16 bases between. CDR3 length equals 15 residues. CDR1 and CDR2 (germline): MNHEY, SMNVEV (reference sequence). Written as DNA, the CDR3 is TGTGCCAGCGGAACCAGGGGAGAAGGCAATCAGCCCCAGCATTTT. Amino acid sequence: CASGTRGEGNQPQHF.

The V call is TRBV30, the J call TRBJ1-6; no clear D. This CDR3 region has 13 residues. The V end was cut by 2 bases, the J end by 8 bases, with 10 bases between. Per the germline V gene, CDR1 is GTSNPN and CDR2 is SVGIG (reference sequence). The CDR3 coding sequence is TGTGCCTGGAGTCGGCAGGCGGATTCACCCCTCCACTTT. It encodes CAWSRQADSPLHF.

The chain has TRBV6-6 and TRBJ1-2; tentatively, D is TRBD1 (5 bases). The CDR3 length is 14 residues. The germline V gene encodes CDR1 MNHNY and CDR2 SVGAGI (reference sequence). Trimming cost V 2 bases and J 4 bases, with 11 bases left between them. CDR3 loop: CASSYPGFGYGYTF. CDR3 in DNA: TGTGCCAGCAGTTACCCAGGGTTCGGCTATGGCTACACCTTC.

The chain has TRBV6-4 and TRBJ1-6; the D gene is possibly TRBD1 (5 bases). The germline V gene has CDR1 MRHNA and CDR2 SNTAGT. This CDR3 is 18 amino acids long. V lost 7 bases and J 9 bases, leaving 28 bases between the germline ends. CDR3 protein: CASIHAGTGTLWTSPLHF. CDR3 in DNA: TGTGCCAGCATCCACGCCGGGACCGGCACTCTCTGGACTTCACCCCTCCACTTT.

This clone was detected only once. The chain recombines TRBV5-1 with TRBJ2-2; perhaps TRBD2 as D (5 bases). The ends were cut back, 4 bases at V and 5 bases at J, with 12 bases in the middle. CDR1 SGHRS and CDR2 YFSETQ come from the germline V gene. The CDR3 loop spans 14 amino acids. The CDR3 here is CASSGSGSTGELFF. The CDR3 DNA reads TGCGCCAGCAGCGGGTCGGGGAGTACCGGGGAGCTGTTTTTT.

This clone was picked up one time. In DNA, the CDR3 is TGTGCCAGCAGTAATCACCAGGGAGGAGGCTACACCTTC. Translation gives CASSNHQGGGYTF. The chain employs TRBV6-5 and TRBJ1-2; D is possibly TRBD1 (5 bases). The germline CDR1 and CDR2 sequences are MNHEY and SVGAGI. V was trimmed by 5 bases and J by 8 bases, leaving 15 bases between them. The CDR3 runs to 13 residues.

The rearrangement uses TRBV5-6 and TRBJ2-2; no reliable D call. Trimming stripped 1 base from V and 1 base from J, with 8 bases between. CDR3 length: 15 amino acids. Germline V gene sequence: CDR1 SGHDT, CDR2 YYEEEE. CDR3 sequence (DNA): TGTGCCAGCAGCTTGTTCCAGTTGAACACCGGGGAGCTGTTTTTT. The encoded protein is CASSLFQLNTGELFF.

As DNA, the CDR3 is TGTGCCAGCAGTTTAGGAGGGGTGGGGAAAGAGACCCAGTACTTC. It codes for CASSLGGVGKETQYF. The chain recombines TRBV28 with TRBJ2-5; a possible D gene is TRBD2 (6 bases). The CDR3 loop spans 15 amino acids. Germline CDR1 reads MDHEN; CDR2 reads SYDVKM. The germline V and J ends were trimmed by 2 bases and 3 bases, with 13 bases remaining between them.

This clone was recorded only once. The CDR3: CASSGTVDTQYF. The CDR3 nucleotides are TGTGCCAGCAGTGGAACGGTCGATACGCAGTATTTT. This chain joins TRBV6-5 and TRBJ2-3; D ambiguous. CDR3 length: 12 residues. CDR1 is MNHEY and CDR2 is SVGAGI in the germline V gene. Trimming took 5 bases from V and 6 from J, leaving 9 bases between them.

As regards this clone: Other DNA sequences within the sample encode an identical CDR3. This chain connects TRBV19 to TRBJ2-5; D call uncertain. The CDR3 length is 13 residues. V lost 3 bases and J 5 bases, leaving 10 bases between the germline ends. Germline lookup yields CDR1 LNHDA and CDR2 SQIVND (reference sequence). The chain's CDR3 is CASSIPPSETQYF. The DNA of the CDR3 is TGTGCCAGTAGTATCCCGCCCTCGGAGACCCAGTACTTC.

In regard to this clone: The same CDR3 arises from other DNA sequences in this sample as well. The chain's CDR3 is CASSSRQGAYEQYF. CDR3 sequence (DNA): TGCGCCAGCAGCTCGAGACAGGGGGCCTACGAGCAGTACTTC. This rearrangement joins TRBV5-1 to TRBJ2-7, with TRBD1 matching 9 bases. CDR1 is SGHRS, CDR2 YFSETQ, per germline. The CDR3 length is 14 residues. The trim removed 3 bases at V and 2 bases at J, leaving 3 bases unmatched.

The V and J genes are TRBV5-1 and TRBJ2-5, with 12 bases that match TRBD1. The CDR3 has 16 residues. Trimming at V came to 0 bases and at J to 5 bases, leaving 5 bases not matched to a gene. Germline lookup yields CDR1 SGHRS and CDR2 YFSETQ. CDR3 coding DNA: TGCGCCAGCAGCTTGGAGGGACAGGGGGCGTCCGAGACCCAGTACTTC. Protein: CASSLEGQGASETQYF.

The rearrangement uses TRBV7-9 and TRBJ2-5, with D perhaps matching TRBD1 (7 bases). This CDR3 is built from 14 residues. The germline gives CDR1 SEHNR, CDR2 FQNEAQ (reference sequence). The ends were cut back, 6 bases at V and 5 bases at J, with 16 bases in the middle. The CDR3 region has the DNA TGTGCCAGCAGTTACGACAGGGCGGGGGAGACCCAGTACTTC. Residues: CASSYDRAGETQYF.

V is TRBV19 and J is TRBJ2-3, with D possibly being TRBD1 (5 bases). Trimming shortened V by 5 bases and J by 3 bases, and 18 bases separated the two germline ends. CDR3 length: 16 residues. Germline CDR1 and CDR2: LNHDA and SQIVND (reference sequence). CDR3: CASSATNRRQTDTQYF. The CDR3 nucleotides read TGTGCCAGTAGTGCCACGAACAGGCGGCAAACAGATACGCAGTATTTT.

The DNA of the CDR3 is TGTGCCAGCAGTTGGACAAGCGGGTTCGATCAGCCCCAGCATTTT. Translating it yields CASSWTSGFDQPQHF. The rearrangement links TRBV2 to TRBJ1-5, with D perhaps TRBD1 (5 bases). V lost 5 bases and J 5 bases, leaving 16 bases between the germline ends. The CDR3 runs to 15 residues. Germline V CDR1 and CDR2: SNHLY, FYNNEI.

The chain has TRBV4-3 and TRBJ2-6; TRBD2 agrees at 7 bases. Germline CDR1 LGHNA, CDR2 YSLEER. The CDR3 has 16 amino acids. The trim removed 0 bases at V and 4 bases at J, leaving 3 bases unmatched. The CDR3 here is CASSQEGTIGANVLTF. CDR3 coding DNA: TGCGCCAGCAGCCAAGAGGGGACTATCGGGGCCAACGTCCTGACTTTC.

The chain recombines TRBV5-4 with TRBJ2-7, with D perhaps assigned TRBD1 or TRBD2 (5 bases each). V was shortened by 0 bases and J by 2 bases, with 12 bases between the two germline ends. CDR3 length: 15 residues. Per germline, CDR1 SGHNT and CDR2 YYREEE (reference sequence). This CDR3 reads CASSLARGTAYEQYF. Here the CDR3 DNA reads TGTGCCAGCAGCTTGGCGCGAGGGACCGCCTACGAGCAGTACTTC.